This T cell receptor (beta chain) was captured in a study of blood T cell repertoires in COVID-19. Study-level background: There were acute and convalescent COVID-19 samples, and they came from the United States, Italy and Spain.

This table comes from immunoSEQ multiplex PCR, and its TCRdb copy is limited to in-frame clones, with some not included. The sample yields a few hundred thousand clones, 75% to 90% seen once. This TCR derives from a man aged 25-45 years with active or convalescent COVID-19. The sequencing sample was made of peripheral blood.

DNA of the CDR3: TGTGCCAGCAGCCCCCTCAGGGGATCGTATGGCTACACCTTC. As protein: CASSPLRGSYGYTF. The chain employs TRBV6-5 and TRBJ1-2; weak D call: TRBD1 (6 bases). CDR1 is MNHEY and CDR2 is SVGAGI in the germline V gene. Trimming removed 6 bases from V and 5 bases from J, with 16 bases in between. The CDR3 is 14 amino acids.